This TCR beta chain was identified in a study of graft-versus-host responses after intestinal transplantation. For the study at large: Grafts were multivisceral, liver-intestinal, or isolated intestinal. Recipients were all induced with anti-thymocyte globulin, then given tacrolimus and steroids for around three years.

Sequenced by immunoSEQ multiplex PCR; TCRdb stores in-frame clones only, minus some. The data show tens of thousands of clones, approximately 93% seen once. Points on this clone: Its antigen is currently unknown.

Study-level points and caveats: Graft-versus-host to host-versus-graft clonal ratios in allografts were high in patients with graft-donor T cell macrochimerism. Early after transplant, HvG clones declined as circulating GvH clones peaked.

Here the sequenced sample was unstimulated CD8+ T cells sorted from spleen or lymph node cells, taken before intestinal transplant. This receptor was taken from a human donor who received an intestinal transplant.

This CDR3 is CASSKTDRPNEKLFF. The DNA for the CDR3 is TGTGCCAGTAGTAAAACGGACAGGCCGAATGAAAAACTGTTTTTT. J is TRBJ1-4 and V is TRBV19; 7 bases fit TRBD1. This CDR3 has 15 residues. Germline values: CDR1 LNHDA, CDR2 SQIVND (reference sequence). J lost 5 bases, V lost 4 bases, and 7 bases had no gene match.